This is a list of T cell receptor beta chains from one sample in a study of T cell responses to AZD1222 COVID-19 vaccine. Sequencing used immunoSEQ multiplex PCR; TCRdb keeps in-frame clones, though not all of them. The sample carries roughly 28,000 clones, approximately 88% recorded once. The sequencing here drew on peripheral blood, taken on day 0 of AZD1222 vaccination. The receptors derive from an adult in good health. Each CDR3 is given with its conserved first and last residue. A D gene is named only where the DNA matches it firmly. Only part of the rows carry a size: once, few, many, or a class if the clone is expanded.

clone_size: -; j_call: TRBJ1-5; v_call: TRBV4-3; d_call: TRBD1; cdr3_aa: CASSQDRGSNQPQHF; cdr3_nt: TGCGCCAGCAGCCAGGACAGGGGTAGCAATCAGCCCCAGCATTTT
clone_size: -; j_call: TRBJ2-7; v_call: TRBV18; d_call: -; cdr3_aa: CASSPGRQVAYEQYF; cdr3_nt: TGTGCCAGCTCACCGGGACGACAGGTCGCCTACGAGCAGTACTTC
clone_size: -; j_call: TRBJ2-1; v_call: TRBV27; d_call: TRBD2; cdr3_aa: CASSLISGNRGEQFF; cdr3_nt: TGTGCCAGCAGTTTGATTAGCGGGAATCGTGGTGAGCAGTTCTTC
clone_size: -; j_call: TRBJ2-3; v_call: TRBV18; d_call: TRBD2; cdr3_aa: CASSLLAGGPMDTQYF; cdr3_nt: TGTGCCAGCTCCCTTCTAGCGGGAGGGCCCATGGATACGCAGTATTTT
clone_size: -; j_call: TRBJ1-1; v_call: TRBV20-1; d_call: -; cdr3_aa: CSASQRSLTEAFF; cdr3_nt: TGCAGTGCTAGTCAAAGGTCGTTGACTGAAGCTTTCTTT
clone_size: -; j_call: TRBJ2-1; v_call: TRBV12-3/TRBV12-4; d_call: -; cdr3_aa: CASRGYNEQFF; cdr3_nt: TGTGCCAGCCGTGGGTACAATGAGCAGTTCTTC
clone_size: -; j_call: TRBJ2-1; v_call: TRBV5-1; d_call: -; cdr3_aa: CASSLDPPPPEQFF; cdr3_nt: TGCGCCAGCAGCTTGGATCCTCCCCCTCCTGAGCAGTTCTTC
clone_size: -; j_call: TRBJ2-2; v_call: TRBV6-1; d_call: -; cdr3_aa: CASKGSRAGELFF; cdr3_nt: TGTGCCAGCAAGGGAAGTAGAGCGGGGGAGCTGTTTTTT
clone_size: once; j_call: TRBJ2-1; v_call: TRBV7-8; d_call: -; cdr3_aa: CASSAGRWPTYNEQFF; cdr3_nt: TGTGCCAGCAGCGCCGGGCGCTGGCCAACCTACAATGAGCAGTTCTTC
clone_size: -; j_call: TRBJ1-2; v_call: TRBV6-1; d_call: -; cdr3_aa: CASSESGGYGYTF; cdr3_nt: TGTGCCAGCAGTGAATCAGGCGGCTATGGCTACACCTTC
clone_size: -; j_call: TRBJ1-4; v_call: TRBV7-4; d_call: -; cdr3_aa: CASSFHPVRRLQTNEKLFF; cdr3_nt: TGTGCCAGCAGCTTTCACCCAGTGCGGCGTCTCCAAACTAATGAAAAACTGTTTTTT
clone_size: -; j_call: TRBJ2-7; v_call: TRBV28; d_call: -; cdr3_aa: CASSFRAYRVSYEQYF; cdr3_nt: TGTGCCAGCAGTTTCAGGGCATACAGGGTCTCCTACGAGCAGTACTTC
clone_size: few; j_call: TRBJ1-4; v_call: TRBV4-1; d_call: -; cdr3_aa: CASSQVEKLFF; cdr3_nt: TGCGCCAGCAGCCAAGTCGAAAAACTGTTTTTT
clone_size: -; j_call: TRBJ1-2; v_call: TRBV5-1; d_call: TRBD1; cdr3_aa: CASSSGQGLNYGYTF; cdr3_nt: TGCGCCAGCAGCTCCGGACAGGGACTTAACTATGGCTACACCTTC
clone_size: -; j_call: TRBJ1-6; v_call: TRBV6-1; d_call: -; cdr3_aa: CASSEDFLDGNSPLHF; cdr3_nt: TGTGCCAGCAGTGAAGATTTTTTGGATGGGAATTCACCCCTCCACTTT
clone_size: -; j_call: TRBJ2-5; v_call: TRBV6-5; d_call: -; cdr3_aa: CASSHGTGIEKTQYF; cdr3_nt: TGTGCCAGCAGTCACGGAACAGGGATTGAGAAGACCCAGTACTTC
clone_size: -; j_call: TRBJ2-1; v_call: TRBV12-3/TRBV12-4; d_call: -; cdr3_aa: CASSSRGGEQFF; cdr3_nt: TGTGCCAGCAGTTCCCGAGGGGGGGAGCAGTTCTTC
clone_size: -; j_call: TRBJ2-7; v_call: TRBV6-5; d_call: -; cdr3_aa: CASSTSSSSYEQYF; cdr3_nt: TGTGCCAGCAGTACTAGCTCGTCCTCCTACGAGCAGTACTTC
clone_size: -; j_call: TRBJ2-5; v_call: TRBV20-1; d_call: -; cdr3_aa: CMLQVQETQYF; cdr3_nt: TGCATGCTCCAGGTCCAAGAGACCCAGTACTTC
clone_size: -; j_call: TRBJ1-5; v_call: TRBV27; d_call: -; cdr3_aa: CASSLEDNQPQHF; cdr3_nt: TGTGCCAGCAGTTTAGAAGACAATCAGCCCCAGCATTTT
clone_size: -; j_call: TRBJ1-1; v_call: TRBV12-3/TRBV12-4; d_call: -; cdr3_aa: CASSPNSNTEAFF; cdr3_nt: TGTGCCAGCAGTCCTAACAGTAACACTGAAGCTTTCTTT
clone_size: -; j_call: TRBJ1-6; v_call: TRBV28; d_call: -; cdr3_aa: CASTYDSFRDSPLHF; cdr3_nt: TGTGCCAGCACTTACGACAGTTTCAGGGATTCACCCCTCCACTTT
clone_size: -; j_call: TRBJ2-7; v_call: TRBV4-1; d_call: TRBD1; cdr3_aa: CASSQVSGGQGDYEQYF; cdr3_nt: TGCGCCAGCAGCCAAGTATCAGGGGGACAGGGCGACTACGAGCAGTACTTC
clone_size: -; j_call: TRBJ2-2; v_call: TRBV3-1/TRBV3-2; d_call: -; cdr3_aa: CASSRKGTANTGELFF; cdr3_nt: TGTGCCAGCAGCCGAAAGGGGACCGCGAACACCGGGGAGCTGTTTTTT
clone_size: -; j_call: TRBJ2-1; v_call: TRBV7-2; d_call: -; cdr3_aa: CASSSHQRAVLHYNEQFF; cdr3_nt: TGTGCCAGCAGCTCTCATCAACGGGCTGTACTACACTACAATGAGCAGTTCTTC
clone_size: once; j_call: TRBJ2-7; v_call: TRBV18; d_call: -; cdr3_aa: CASSPPNKLYEQYF; cdr3_nt: TGTGCCAGCTCACCCCCTAACAAACTGTACGAGCAGTACTTC
clone_size: -; j_call: TRBJ2-7; v_call: TRBV5-1; d_call: TRBD2; cdr3_aa: CASSDGRLAGSYEQYF; cdr3_nt: TGCGCCAGCAGCGATGGGCGTCTAGCGGGTTCCTACGAGCAGTACTTC
clone_size: -; j_call: TRBJ2-7; v_call: TRBV24-1; d_call: -; cdr3_aa: CATSDKDNYEQYF; cdr3_nt: TGTGCCACCAGTGATAAGGACAACTACGAGCAGTACTTC
clone_size: -; j_call: TRBJ1-1; v_call: TRBV9; d_call: -; cdr3_aa: CASSARAVMNTEAFF; cdr3_nt: TGTGCCAGCAGCGCGAGGGCGGTAATGAACACTGAAGCTTTCTTT
clone_size: -; j_call: TRBJ1-4; v_call: TRBV9; d_call: -; cdr3_aa: CASSPQPHHEKLFF; cdr3_nt: TGTGCCAGCAGCCCTCAGCCCCATCATGAAAAACTGTTTTTT
clone_size: -; j_call: TRBJ2-5; v_call: TRBV14; d_call: -; cdr3_aa: CASSRLGGQETQYF; cdr3_nt: TGTGCCAGCAGCCGATTGGGGGGCCAGGAGACCCAGTACTTC
clone_size: once; j_call: TRBJ1-2; v_call: TRBV11-2; d_call: -; cdr3_aa: CASSPQYRDSGYTF; cdr3_nt: TGTGCCAGCAGCCCGCAGTACAGGGATTCGGGCTACACCTTC
clone_size: -; j_call: TRBJ2-7; v_call: TRBV27; d_call: TRBD1; cdr3_aa: CASTRNGQASYEQYF; cdr3_nt: TGTGCCAGCACTAGAAATGGACAGGCTTCTTACGAGCAGTACTTC
clone_size: -; j_call: TRBJ1-6; v_call: TRBV2; d_call: -; cdr3_aa: CASSGGPTIYSPLHF; cdr3_nt: TGTGCCAGCAGTGGGGGCCCGACGATCTATTCACCCCTCCACTTT
clone_size: -; j_call: TRBJ1-1; v_call: TRBV6-5; d_call: -; cdr3_aa: CASSYRGRDTEAFF; cdr3_nt: TGTGCCAGCAGTTACCGGGGCAGGGACACTGAAGCTTTCTTT
clone_size: -; j_call: TRBJ1-1; v_call: TRBV5-4; d_call: -; cdr3_aa: CASSGGRDTEAFF; cdr3_nt: TGTGCCAGCAGCGGGGGGAGGGACACTGAAGCTTTCTTT
clone_size: -; j_call: TRBJ2-1; v_call: TRBV10-1; d_call: TRBD2; cdr3_aa: CASSGTSGRNNNEQFF; cdr3_nt: TGCGCCAGCAGTGGCACTAGCGGGAGGAATAACAATGAGCAGTTCTTC
clone_size: -; j_call: TRBJ1-5; v_call: TRBV2; d_call: -; cdr3_aa: CASSEAPGTNQPQHF; cdr3_nt: TGTGCCAGCAGTGAAGCCCCGGGGACGAATCAGCCCCAGCATTTT
clone_size: -; j_call: TRBJ2-1; v_call: TRBV5-1; d_call: -; cdr3_aa: CASSLESVNEQFF; cdr3_nt: TGCGCCAGCAGCTTGGAGTCTGTCAATGAGCAGTTCTTC
clone_size: -; j_call: TRBJ2-1; v_call: TRBV19; d_call: -; cdr3_aa: CASSIWAGSSYNEQFF; cdr3_nt: TGTGCCAGTAGTATATGGGCGGGTAGCTCCTACAATGAGCAGTTCTTC
clone_size: -; j_call: TRBJ1-3; v_call: TRBV18; d_call: TRBD1; cdr3_aa: CASSPDRGPGNTIYF; cdr3_nt: TGTGCCAGCTCACCGGACAGGGGGCCAGGAAACACCATATATTTT
clone_size: few; j_call: TRBJ2-7; v_call: TRBV4-2; d_call: -; cdr3_aa: CASSQDGGFYEQYF; cdr3_nt: TGTGCCAGCAGCCAAGATGGAGGGTTCTACGAGCAGTACTTC
clone_size: -; j_call: TRBJ1-3; v_call: TRBV5-1; d_call: -; cdr3_aa: CASSSRPSGDTIYF; cdr3_nt: TGCGCCAGCAGCTCGCGCCCGTCAGGAGACACCATATATTTT